Shown below are 17 T cell receptor beta chains from a single sample sequenced in a study of tumor-infiltrating lymphocytes in primary liver carcinoma. The template, approximately 500 ng total RNA, yielded TCR beta cDNA made with a constant-region primer. Nested multiplex PCR, run for three rounds with slightly modified ARM-PCR, yielded TCR beta libraries. The first two PCR rounds, around 10 cycles each, used TRBV1-TRBV30 forward primers and a C-beta reverse primer. TCRdb fed the multiplex PCR reads into MiXCR, producing one record per CDR3 protein. The sample carries around 100,000 distinct CDR3 sequences, almost 70% recorded once. It was from approximately 22-30 mg of unsorted bulk tissue that RNA and DNA were co-extracted. The sample consisted of liver tumor tissue from sampling region 5. Subset of the sample: tumor region T5, tumor centre. The receptors derive from a woman aged 55 to 70 with primary liver carcinoma and hepatitis B virus infection.

In this sample, this clonotype turned up many times. This chain links TRBV11-2 with TRBJ2-1; D is perhaps TRBD2 (5 bases). Germline loops: CDR1 SGHAT, CDR2 FQNNGV. The CDR3 covers 17 residues. Trimming cost V 0 bases and J 4 bases, with 16 bases left between them. The CDR3 nucleotides are TGTGCCAGCAGCTTAGATGAGGTGGGAGCGGTGTACAATGAGCAGTTCTTC. Translated: CASSLDEVGAVYNEQFF.

There are many counts of this clonotype. The V call is TRBV7-9, the J call TRBJ1-2; TRBD1 matches at 8 bases. Germline-derived CDR1 and CDR2 are SEHNR and FQNEAQ (reference sequence). Losses at the gene ends were 2 bases for V and 5 bases for J; bases not matched to a gene: 7. This CDR3 region has 15 residues. The CDR3 sequence: CASSLSATGEYGYTF. In nucleotides, the CDR3 is TGTGCCAGCAGCTTATCAGCGACAGGGGAATATGGCTACACCTTC.

A word on this clonotype: Without the conserved terminal phenylalanine or tryptophan, this CDR3 likely stems from a read error. The chain recombines TRBV18 with TRBJ1-1; 9 bases are shared with TRBD1. The V gene's germline CDR1 is KGHSH and CDR2 LQKENI. CDR3 length: 15 amino acids. The V gene end was trimmed by 4 bases and the J gene end by 4 bases; junction bases not matched to a gene: 7. The CDR3 DNA is TGTGCCAGCTCACGCGGGACAGGGAGGGGCACTGAAGCTTTCGTT. It codes for CASSRGTGRGTEAFV.

The V call is TRBV4-2, the J call TRBJ2-1; TRBD2 matches 8 bases. This CDR3 has 15 residues. After removal of 0 bases from V and 10 bases from J, the junction contained 8 bases not matched to a gene. Per germline, CDR1 LGHNA and CDR2 YNFKEQ. CDR3 coding DNA: TGTGCCAGCAGCCAAGATAGGACTAGCCGCGACGAGCAGTTCTTC. Translated: CASSQDRTSRDEQFF.

The V and J genes are TRBV2 and TRBJ2-6; no firm D call. The CDR3 has 17 amino acids. Trimming removed 6 bases from V and 0 bases from J, with 15 bases in between. CDR1 SNHLY and CDR2 FYNNEI come from the germline V gene. The CDR3 DNA reads TGTGCCAGCAGGAAAGTGACTCAACACTCTGGGGCCAACGTCCTGACTTTC. Residues: CASRKVTQHSGANVLTF.

The sample holds many counts of this clonotype. J is TRBJ2-6 and V is TRBV29-1, with D hard to call. The V gene's germline CDR1 is SQVTM and CDR2 ANQGSEA. Deletions cut 1 base from V and 0 bases from J, with 7 bases between. The CDR3 totals 15 residues. The DNA of the CDR3 is TGCAGCGTTGAAGGTCAGAGCTCTGGGGCCAACGTCCTGACTTTC. This translates into CSVEGQSSGANVLTF.

The chain carries TRBV6-5 and TRBJ2-7; 8 nucleotides agree with TRBD1. The ends lost 4 bases at V and 1 base at J; junction bases unmatched: 9. The CDR3 is 16 amino acids. Germline V gene sequence: CDR1 MNHEY, CDR2 SVGAGI. CDR3 protein: CASSCWRTGRSYEQYF. CDR3 nucleotide sequence: TGTGCCAGCAGTTGCTGGCGGACAGGGAGGTCCTACGAGCAGTACTTC.

As to this clonotype: Given a much more abundant clone one base away, this may be a read error. The V and J genes are TRBV14 and TRBJ1-2; D gene ambiguous. This CDR3 has 13 amino acids. The germline gives CDR1 SGHDN, CDR2 FVKESK. The CDR3 bases are TGTGCCAGCATCCAAGGACCCCTCTATGGCTACACCTTC. Encoded protein: CASIQGPLYGYTF.

The J gene is TRBJ2-2, the V gene TRBV11-2; possible D gene TRBD1, 5 bases. There are 15 residues in the CDR3. CDR1 is SGHAT and CDR2 is FQNNGV in the germline V gene. The V end lost 5 bases, the J end lost 4 bases, and 14 bases lay between the germline ends. CDR3 residues: CASSRRASGTGELFF. CDR3 coding DNA: TGTGCCAGCAGCCGCAGGGCTAGTGGCACCGGGGAGCTGTTTTTT.

This clonotype was recorded only once. The chain recombines TRBV28 with TRBJ2-7; 10 nucleotides agree with TRBD1. The CDR3 has 16 residues. V was pared by 6 bases and J by 0 bases, with 8 bases of the junction left unmatched. Germline CDR1 MDHEN, CDR2 SYDVKM. The DNA of the CDR3 is TGTGCCAGCAGACCCCACCGGGACAGGGGCTCCTACGAGCAGTACTTC. It specifies CASRPHRDRGSYEQYF.

This chain connects TRBV12-3 or TRBV12-4 to TRBJ2-3, with 10 nucleotides matching TRBD2. The CDR3 totals 14 residues. V lost 7 bases and J lost 5; bases outside the gene matches: 6. Here the CDR3 DNA reads TGTGCCAGCAATAACCAGCGGGAGGGAGATACGCAGTATTTT. Translated, it gives CASNNQREGDTQYF.

The V call is TRBV5-1, the J call TRBJ2-7; D ambiguous. The CDR3 has 14 amino acids. Germline CDR1 is SGHRS and CDR2 is YFSETQ. V gave up 0 bases and J gave up 2 bases, with 9 bases separating them. The CDR3 bases are TGCGCCAGCAGCTTGGAAAGCCATGCCTACGAGCAGTACTTC. It codes for CASSLESHAYEQYF.

The chain recombines TRBV28 with TRBJ2-5, with D uncertain. CDR3 length equals 14 residues. The V and J ends lost 1 base and 3 bases respectively, with 9 bases between them. The germline CDR1 and CDR2 sequences are MDHEN and SYDVKM. CDR3 residues: CASSLFATKETQYF. In DNA form, the CDR3 reads TGTGCCAGCAGTTTATTTGCAACTAAAGAGACCCAGTACTTC.

The V call is TRBV7-6, the J call TRBJ1-6; tentatively, D is TRBD1 (6 bases). The CDR3 has 16 residues. The V end lost 5 bases, the J end lost 9 bases, and 20 bases lay between the germline ends. Germline CDR1 SGHVS, CDR2 FNYEAQ. The CDR3 is CASSPGGGRLRSPLHF. CDR3 coding DNA: TGTGCCAGCAGCCCGGGCGGGGGCCGCCTTCGTTCACCCCTCCACTTT.

Concerning this clonotype: The conserved phenylalanine or tryptophan normally closing the CDR3 is absent here, so this likely arose from a read error. The chain joins TRBV11-2 to TRBJ2-7; D is possibly TRBD1 or TRBD2 (5 bases each). Germline values: CDR1 SGHAT, CDR2 FQNNGV. Trimming took off 8 bases at V and 2 bases at J, with 16 bases between the two ends. CDR3 size: 14 residues. The CDR3 loop reads CASGHRGSPYEQYI. CDR3 nucleotide sequence: TGTGCCAGCGGCCACCGGGGCAGCCCCTACGAGCAGTACATC.

In the case of this clonotype: A much bigger clone sits one base away, suggesting this may be a read error. The chain has TRBV5-1 and TRBJ1-2; D uncertain. The germline V gene encodes CDR1 SGHRS and CDR2 YFSETQ. The CDR3 totals 15 residues. V lost 5 bases and J lost 3, with 17 bases in between. The CDR3 region has the DNA TGCGCCAGCAGTGGCGGAAATATTGAGGACTATGGCTACACCTTC. Translated, it gives CASSGGNIEDYGYTF.

This clonotype was counted at least ten times. This chain links TRBV12-3 or TRBV12-4 with TRBJ2-7; TRBD1 matches 8 bases. Losses at the gene ends were 8 bases for V and 5 bases for J; bases not matched to a gene: 11. The CDR3 spans 14 residues. CDR3 nucleotide sequence: TGTGCCAGCCTCTCACTCGGACAGGGTAACGAGCAGTACTTC. Its translation: CASLSLGQGNEQYF.